This T cell receptor beta chain was identified in a study of naive and memory T cell subsets. Trimming removed 3 bases from V and 11 bases from J, with 11 bases in between. The V gene's germline CDR1 is DFQATT and CDR2 SNEGSKA (reference sequence). CDR3 length equals 11 residues. This clonotype turned up a few times. The beta constant-region primer was an equimolar mix of two oligonucleotides covering TRBC1 and TRBC2. TCRdb re-called the UMI-ligation and nested PCR reads through MiXCR, storing one row per CDR3 protein. Counted here are 25,000 to 30,000 distinct CDR3 sequences, around a tenth occurring once; the ten biggest clones make up approximately 15%.

Sequencing used effector memory CD4+ T cells from blood. Subset denoted: effector memory, CD45RA- CD27-. The V gene is TRBV20-1, the J gene TRBJ2-1; D might be TRBD1 or TRBD2, each matching 6 bases. The TCR sequence derives from a human donor in good health. Here the CDR3 reads CSASQGTQQFF. The CDR3 DNA reads as TGCAGTGCTAGTCAGGGGACTCAGCAGTTCTTC.